One and the same sample provided the 27 T cell receptor beta chains below, sequenced in a study of blood T cell repertoires in COVID-19 (dated by TCRdb to 2020 to 2021). The library was obtained by the immunoSEQ multiplex PCR assay. Entries here come from immuneACCESS through TCRdb and include only in-frame sequences with V and J called. Some clones fail to appear in such tables; in the studies checked, an unresolved V gene covers under half of the shortfall, and the cause of the remainder is unknown. For this sample there are 140,000 to 150,000 clones; roughly 76% appear just once. The top ten clonotypes cover 7% to 10% of the sample. The sample consisted of peripheral blood. These receptor sequences come from a human donor with acute or convalescent COVID-19. The donor label of this sample is uncertain.

This sequence joins TRBV4-1 and TRBJ1-4; D is possibly TRBD1 (5 bases). The CDR3 spans 16 residues. Germline V gene lookup returns CDR1 MGHRA and CDR2 YSYEKL. Between the trimmed V and J ends, which lost 2 bases and 5 bases, there was a span of 15 bases. CDR3 in amino acids: CASSQTPGLTNEKLFF. In DNA form, the CDR3 reads TGCGCCAGCAGCCAAACCCCGGGACTCACGAATGAAAAACTGTTTTTT.

CDR3 sequence (DNA): TGTGCCACCAGCAGGTCTAGCGGGGGGGACACAGATACGCAGTATTTT. Translation gives CATSRSSGGDTDTQYF. The gene calls are TRBV15 and TRBJ2-3; 12 bases map to TRBD2. Germline loops: CDR1 LNHNV, CDR2 YYDKDF (reference sequence). This CDR3 spans 16 amino acids. V gave up 3 bases and J gave up 2 bases; unmatched junction bases: 3. Supplemented by reference TRBV15 and TRBJ2-3, the full variable domain reads DAMVIQNPRYQVTQFGKPVTLSCSQTLNHNVMYWYQQKSSQAPKLLFHYYDKDFNNEADTPDNFQSRRPNTSFCFLDIRSPGLGDTAMYLCATSRSSGGDTDTQYFGPGTRLTVL.

The rearrangement joins TRBV6-1 to TRBJ2-3; weak D call: TRBD2 (7 bases). The length of the CDR3 is 14 residues. Germline values: CDR1 MNHNS, CDR2 SASEGT. V was trimmed by 2 bases and J by 6 bases, leaving 12 bases between them. As DNA, the CDR3 is TGTGCCAGCAGTGAAAGGGGGGGAAGGGATACGCAGTATTTT. This codes for CASSERGGRDTQYF.

This CDR3 is CASSYQGSLNYGYTF. CDR3 coding DNA: TGTGCCAGCAGTTACCAGGGGTCCCTAAACTATGGCTACACCTTC. The V gene is TRBV6-5, the J gene TRBJ1-2, with D tentatively TRBD1 (6 bases). Germline values: CDR1 MNHEY, CDR2 SVGAGI. CDR3 length: 15 residues. V was shortened by 2 bases and J by 2 bases, with 12 bases between the two germline ends.

This clone has just one count. CDR3 region: CASSQGTVYEQYF. The CDR3 nucleotides are TGTGCCAGCAGCCAAGGGACAGTTTACGAGCAGTACTTC. This chain uses TRBV3-1 (or the pseudogene TRBV3-2) with TRBJ2-7, with D possibly matching TRBD1 (6 bases). The germline V and J ends were trimmed by 1 base and 4 bases, with 8 bases remaining between them. This CDR3 comprises 13 residues. Germline-derived CDR1 and CDR2 are LGHDT and YNNKEL (reference sequence).

V usage is TRBV29-1 and J usage is TRBJ1-2, with 8 bases fitting TRBD1. Germline V lookup: CDR1 SQVTM, CDR2 ANQGSEA. The CDR3 consists of 13 residues. V was pared by 8 bases and J by 3 bases, with 8 bases of the junction left unmatched. The CDR3 nucleotides are TGCAGCTATCGGGGACAGGTCTACTATGGCTACACCTTC. As protein: CSYRGQVYYGYTF.

The V and J genes are TRBV5-6 and TRBJ2-1; D is ambiguous. Germline assignment: CDR1 SGHDT and CDR2 YYEEEE. Deletions cut 0 bases from V and 9 bases from J, with 19 bases between. This CDR3 region has 16 residues. The CDR3 loop is CASSLDYSLNLAEQFF. CDR3 bases: TGTGCCAGCAGCTTGGACTACTCATTGAACCTCGCTGAGCAGTTCTTC.

The V call is TRBV11-2, the J call TRBJ2-7, with D possibly being TRBD1 (6 bases). The germline gives CDR1 SGHAT, CDR2 FQNNGV. The CDR3 covers 14 residues. With 6 bases removed from V and 2 bases from J, the gap between germline ends came to 14 bases. In nucleotides, the CDR3 is TGTGCCAGCAGTATAACAGGGTTGACCTACGAGCAGTACGTC. Translating gives CASSITGLTYEQYV.

The genes are TRBV11-2 and TRBJ2-2; the D is unclear. Germline V gene sequence: CDR1 SGHAT, CDR2 FQNNGV. This CDR3 is built from 14 residues. V was cut by 5 bases and J by 10 bases, with 17 bases left in between. The CDR3 coding sequence is TGTGCCAGCAGCCTCCCCGCGGTAGGAGCGGAGCTGTTTTTT. Amino acid sequence: CASSLPAVGAELFF.

The chain links TRBV10-3 to TRBJ2-1, with TRBD2 identical over 11 bases. The length of the CDR3 is 16 residues. Germline assignment: CDR1 ENHRY and CDR2 SYGVKD. J was trimmed by 7 bases and V by 5 bases; bases with no gene match: 10. As DNA, the CDR3 is TGTGCCATCAGTTTGACTAGCGGGGCGCCTAGTAATGAGCAGTTCTTC. Translation gives CAISLTSGAPSNEQFF.

The rearrangement joins TRBV12-3 or TRBV12-4 to TRBJ1-5; unclear D gene. The length of the CDR3 is 12 residues. Trimming stripped 1 base from V and 8 bases from J, with 6 bases between. This CDR3 is CASSLVEEPQHF. CDR3 nucleotide sequence: TGTGCCAGCAGTTTAGTTGAGGAGCCCCAGCATTTT.

A remark on this clone: The sample contains more than one DNA sequence encoding this CDR3. This CDR3 is CASSPLTGELFF. The CDR3 DNA is TGTGCCAGCAGCCCCCTCACCGGGGAGCTGTTTTTT. The chain links TRBV7-9 to TRBJ2-2; D unclear. V lost 5 bases, J lost 4 bases, and 5 bases lay in between. This CDR3 spans 12 amino acids. CDR1 SEHNR and CDR2 FQNEAQ come from the germline V gene (reference sequence).

V and J are TRBV6-5 and TRBJ1-6; D is unclear. The germline CDR1 and CDR2 sequences are MNHEY and SVGAGI. With 8 bases removed from V and 7 bases from J, the gap between germline ends came to 15 bases. This CDR3 has 14 amino acids. The CDR3 DNA reads TGTGCCAGCTGCTTTTCGGTCGTCAATTCACCCCTCCACTTT. It encodes CASCFSVVNSPLHF.

V is TRBV3-1 (or the pseudogene TRBV3-2) and J is TRBJ2-3, with a tentative D call TRBD2 (5 bases). The germline gives CDR1 LGHDT, CDR2 YNNKEL (reference sequence). The CDR3 contains 14 residues. Trimming left V 4 bases short and J 5 bases short, with 13 bases between. In nucleotides, the CDR3 is TGTGCCAGCAGCCCCCTGGCGGGCGTAGATACGCAGTATTTT. As protein: CASSPLAGVDTQYF.

This chain links TRBV10-3 with TRBJ1-6; 7 bases line up with TRBD1. The CDR3 loop spans 15 amino acids. J was trimmed by 6 bases and V by 6 bases; bases with no gene match: 8. Germline assignment: CDR1 ENHRY and CDR2 SYGVKD. DNA for the CDR3: TGTGCCATCAGCCCAGGGACAGTCCTTAATTCACCCCTCCACTTT. This sequence encodes CAISPGTVLNSPLHF.

The chain links TRBV2 to TRBJ2-3; D unclear. This CDR3 is 13 amino acids long. Germline V gene data show CDR1 as SNHLY and CDR2 as FYNNEI. Trimming removed 7 bases at V and 0 bases at J, with 8 bases between. CDR3 sequence: CASISISTDTQYF. As DNA, the CDR3 is TGTGCCAGCATTAGCATCAGCACAGATACGCAGTATTTT. Full variable domain (rest looked up from reference TRBV2 and TRBJ2-3): EPEVTQTPSHQVTQMGQEVILRCVPISNHLYFYWYRQILGQKVEFLVSFYNNEISEKSEIFDDQFSVERPDGSNFTLKIRSTKLEDSAMYFCASISISTDTQYFGPGTRLTVL.

The chain joins TRBV27 to TRBJ1-2; D ambiguous. The germline V and J ends were trimmed by 6 bases and 1 base, with 18 bases remaining between them. Germline values: CDR1 MNHEY, CDR2 SMNVEV (reference sequence). The CDR3 sequence is 16 residues long. This CDR3 is CASSPQAQRGNYGYTF. CDR3 in DNA: TGTGCCAGCAGCCCGCAGGCCCAACGGGGTAACTATGGCTACACCTTC.

The V call is TRBV3-1 (or the pseudogene TRBV3-2), the J call TRBJ2-2; the match to TRBD1 covers 12 bases. The CDR3 extends over 19 amino acids. Germline CDR1 is LGHDT and CDR2 is YNNKEL (reference sequence). V dropped 0 bases and J dropped 4; count of bases not matched to a gene: 9. DNA for the CDR3: TGTGCCAGCAGCCAAGAGATAGGGACAGGGGGCGAGGGCACCGGGGAGCTGTTTTTT. Translated, it gives CASSQEIGTGGEGTGELFF.

The chain employs TRBV5-1 and TRBJ1-2; TRBD1 aligns across 8 bases. V was clipped by 4 bases and J by 8 bases; unmatched bases: 4. Germline loops: CDR1 SGHRS, CDR2 YFSETQ. This CDR3 region has 12 residues. Here the CDR3 DNA reads TGCGCCAGCAGCCAGGGGGCTGGAGGCTACACCTTC. This codes for CASSQGAGGYTF.

This clone was seen a few times. V is TRBV11-2 and J is TRBJ1-3, with TRBD1 matching over 8 bases. The CDR3 sequence is 14 residues long. The trim removed 4 bases at V and 3 bases at J, leaving 2 bases unmatched. Germline loops: CDR1 SGHAT, CDR2 FQNNGV. For the CDR3, the DNA is TGTGCCAGCAGCTCAACAGGGGGTGGAAACACCATATATTTT. Translated: CASSSTGGGNTIYF.

The V and J genes are TRBV6-5 and TRBJ1-6, with TRBD1 matching 10 bases. Germline-derived CDR1 and CDR2 are MNHEY and SVGAGI. The CDR3 length is 15 residues. Trimming took 5 bases from V and 8 from J; bases not matched to a gene: 6. The CDR3, as DNA: TGTGCCAGCAGTCGCGGGACAGGGGAGGATTCACCCCTCCACTTT. This sequence encodes CASSRGTGEDSPLHF.

This sequence joins TRBV24-1 and TRBJ1-2, with D possibly matching TRBD1 (5 bases). Trimming removed 6 bases at V and 4 bases at J, with 8 bases between. The CDR3 loop spans 12 amino acids. Looked up from germline, CDR1 is KGHDR and CDR2 is SFDVKD. CDR3 bases: TGTGCCACCAGTACTACAGGCTATGGCTACACCTTC. Translation: CATSTTGYGYTF.

The chain has TRBV3-1 (or the pseudogene TRBV3-2) and TRBJ1-2, with D maybe TRBD1 (5 bases). The V gene lost 4 bases and the J gene lost 0 bases, with 12 bases spanning the gap. CDR1 LGHDT and CDR2 YNNKEL come from the germline V gene (reference sequence). This CDR3 is built from 15 residues. The CDR3 region is CASSLLGEANYGYTF. CDR3 coding DNA: TGTGCCAGCAGCCTACTAGGGGAGGCTAACTATGGCTACACCTTC.

V and J are TRBV6-5 and TRBJ1-2; 11 bases line up with TRBD1. The CDR3 loop spans 13 amino acids. The germline gives CDR1 MNHEY, CDR2 SVGAGI. The ends lost 10 bases at V and 4 bases at J; junction bases unmatched: 5. Here the CDR3 DNA reads TGTGCCAACTCTGGACAGGGGGCCTATGGCTACACCTTC. It specifies CANSGQGAYGYTF.

The chain is built from TRBV5-1 and TRBJ1-6; TRBD1 is a possible D gene (6 bases). Germline CDR1 SGHRS, CDR2 YFSETQ. Deletions cut 4 bases from V and 4 bases from J, with 9 bases between. The CDR3 is 14 amino acids. In DNA, the CDR3 is TGCGCCAGCAGCGCACAGGGTTATAATTCACCCCTCCACTTT. As protein: CASSAQGYNSPLHF.

V gene TRBV12-3 or TRBV12-4 combines with J gene TRBJ2-2; D is uncertain. V dropped 6 bases and J dropped 7 bases, with 12 bases sitting between them. The CDR3 sequence is 13 residues long. CDR3 residues: CASSPKVSGELFF. CDR3 in DNA: TGTGCCAGCAGCCCCAAAGTCAGCGGGGAGCTGTTTTTT.

The V call is TRBV6-1, the J call TRBJ1-1; unclear D gene. Trimming stripped 2 bases from V and 8 bases from J, with 9 bases between. Germline V lookup: CDR1 MNHNS, CDR2 SASEGT. The CDR3 extends over 12 amino acids. In DNA, the CDR3 is TGTGCCAGCAGTGAATGGGGAGACGAAGCTTTCTTT. Translating gives CASSEWGDEAFF.